The clone carrying this T cell receptor beta chain was recorded many times. The entry originates in a study of blood T cells in healthy people across ages. Deletions cut 1 base from V and 5 bases from J, with 11 bases between. Germline V CDR1 and CDR2: DFQATT, SNEGSKA (reference sequence). The length of the CDR3 is 13 residues. For the second PCR, which ran for 7 to 11 cycles, a sample-barcoded 5' primer and a J-beta primer mix were used. TCRdb ran MiXCR on the 5' RACE reads and lists one entry per CDR3 protein. Of some 690,000 distinct CDR3 sequences in the sample, 22% are singletons; the top ten hold around a fifth.

This rearrangement joins TRBV20-1 to TRBJ1-2, with D hard to call. Source material: blood. This sequence originates from a man aged 65 to 85 in good health. The CDR3 DNA reads as TGCAGTGCTAGAGCAGGCAGCCAGTATGGCTACACCTTC. Residues: CSARAGSQYGYTF.